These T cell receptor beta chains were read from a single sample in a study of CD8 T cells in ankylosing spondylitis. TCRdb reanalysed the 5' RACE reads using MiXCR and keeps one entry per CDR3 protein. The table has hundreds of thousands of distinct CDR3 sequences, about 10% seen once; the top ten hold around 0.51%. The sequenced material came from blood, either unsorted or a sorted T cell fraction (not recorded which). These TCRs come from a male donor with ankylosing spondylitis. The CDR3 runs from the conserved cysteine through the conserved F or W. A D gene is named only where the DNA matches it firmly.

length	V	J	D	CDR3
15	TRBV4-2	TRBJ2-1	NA	CASSQEVRASDEQFF
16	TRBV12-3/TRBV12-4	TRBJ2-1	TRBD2	CASSSPRTSGSYEQFF
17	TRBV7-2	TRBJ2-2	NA	CASSLQSTSRATGELFF
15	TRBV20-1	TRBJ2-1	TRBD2	CSARGGRAGLDEQFF
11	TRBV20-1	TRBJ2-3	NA	CSASPGDTQYF
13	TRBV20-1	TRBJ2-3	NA	CSAAPLKGDTQYF
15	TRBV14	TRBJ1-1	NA	CASRPIKGKNTEAFF
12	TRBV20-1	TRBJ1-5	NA	CSARLGGQPQHF
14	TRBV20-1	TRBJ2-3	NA	CSAKNRRGTDTQYF
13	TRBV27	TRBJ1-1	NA	CASSYRAGTEAFF
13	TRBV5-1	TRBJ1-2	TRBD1	CASGGQDGYGYTF
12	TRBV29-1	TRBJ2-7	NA	CSVGFGGSEQYF
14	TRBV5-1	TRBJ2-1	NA	CASSSQFRQNEQFF
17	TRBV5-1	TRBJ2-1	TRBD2	CASSLGSGGGAYNEQFF
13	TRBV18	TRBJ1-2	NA	CASSREQGGDYTF
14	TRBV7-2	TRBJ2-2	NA	CASSRGVDTGELFF
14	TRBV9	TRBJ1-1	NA	CASSDGPRNTEAFF
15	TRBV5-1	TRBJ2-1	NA	CASKQLQGENNEQFF
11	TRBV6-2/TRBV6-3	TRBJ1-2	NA	CASRRESGYTF
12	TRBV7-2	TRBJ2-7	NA	CASSSRLYEQYF
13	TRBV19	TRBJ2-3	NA	CASKMKGTDTQYF
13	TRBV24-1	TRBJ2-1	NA	CATSDPRRREQFF
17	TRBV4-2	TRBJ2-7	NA	CASSPETPGHTSYEQYF
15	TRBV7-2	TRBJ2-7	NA	CASSPRAATSYEQYF
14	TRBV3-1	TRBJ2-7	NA	CASSGIRTTSTLSF
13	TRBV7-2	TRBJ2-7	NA	CATGGGLTYEQYF
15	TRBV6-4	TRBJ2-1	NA	CASSDPRRGNNEQFF